These 2 T cell receptor beta chains were all obtained from the same sample, sequenced in a study of brain metastases from non-small cell lung cancer. Generated by immunoSEQ multiplex PCR, the TCRdb table keeps only in-frame clones and is missing some. The table lists a few thousand clones, about 83% of them singletons. Material for sequencing was primary lung tumor tissue. The receptor set was obtained from a donor over 35 with non-small cell lung cancer.

The chain links TRBV10-3 to TRBJ2-3, with 7 positions matching TRBD2. CDR1 ENHRY and CDR2 SYGVKD come from the germline V gene. The CDR3 contains 15 residues. V lost 4 bases to trimming and J lost 2 bases; unmatched junction nucleotides: 6. The CDR3 nucleotides read TGTGCCATCAGTGGGGGTAGCGGGTTCACAGATACGCAGTATTTT. It yields the protein CAISGGSGFTDTQYF.

Note on this clone: A junction boundary mismatches the germline segment, possibly from a read error. This specimen includes other DNA sequences encoding the same CDR3. The chain carries TRBV6-4 and TRBJ2-2; a possible D gene is TRBD2 (5 bases). Germline V gene data show CDR1 as MRHNA and CDR2 as SNTAGT. The CDR3 length is 15 residues. The CDR3 sequence is CAIMADVANTGELFF. The CDR3 DNA reads TGTGCCATCATGGCCGACGTCGCGAACACCGGGGAGCTATTTTTT.